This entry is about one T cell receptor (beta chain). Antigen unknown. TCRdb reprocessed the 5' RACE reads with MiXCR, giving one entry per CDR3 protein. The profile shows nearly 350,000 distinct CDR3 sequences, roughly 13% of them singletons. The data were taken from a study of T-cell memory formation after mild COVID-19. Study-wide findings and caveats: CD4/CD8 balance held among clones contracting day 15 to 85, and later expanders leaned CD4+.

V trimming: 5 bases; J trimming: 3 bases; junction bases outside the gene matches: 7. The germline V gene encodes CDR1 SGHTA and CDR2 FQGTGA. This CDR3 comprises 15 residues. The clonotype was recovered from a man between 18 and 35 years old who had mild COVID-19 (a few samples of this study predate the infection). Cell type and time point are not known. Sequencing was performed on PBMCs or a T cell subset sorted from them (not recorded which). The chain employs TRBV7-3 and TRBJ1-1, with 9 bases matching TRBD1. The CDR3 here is CASSRTGGWDTEAFF. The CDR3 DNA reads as TGTGCCAGCAGCCGTACAGGGGGCTGGGACACTGAAGCTTTCTTT.